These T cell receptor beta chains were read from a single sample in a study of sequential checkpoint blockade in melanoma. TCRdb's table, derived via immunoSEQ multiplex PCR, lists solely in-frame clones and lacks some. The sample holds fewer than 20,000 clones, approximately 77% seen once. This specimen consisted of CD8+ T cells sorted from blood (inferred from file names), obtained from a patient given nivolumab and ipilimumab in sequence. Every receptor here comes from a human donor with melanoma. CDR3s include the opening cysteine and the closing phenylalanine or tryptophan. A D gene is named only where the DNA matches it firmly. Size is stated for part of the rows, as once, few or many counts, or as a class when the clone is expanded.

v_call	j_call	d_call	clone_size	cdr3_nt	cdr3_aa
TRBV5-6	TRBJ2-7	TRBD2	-	TGTGCCAGCAGCTTGACGGCGGGGGCCTACGAGCAGTACTTC	CASSLTAGAYEQYF
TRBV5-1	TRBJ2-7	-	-	TGCGCCAGCAGCTTACAGGGAGACGAGCAGTACTTC	CASSLQGDEQYF
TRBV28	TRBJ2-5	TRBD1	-	TGTGCCAGCAGTTCCAACAGGGGAGAGACCCAGTACTTC	CASSSNRGETQYF
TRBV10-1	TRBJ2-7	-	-	TGCGCCAGCAGGAGGAGGAGCTACGAGCAGTACTTC	CASRRRSYEQYF
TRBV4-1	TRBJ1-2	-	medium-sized	TGCGCCAGCAGCCAAGAAATGGCCGGCGGGGGAGGCTACACCTTC	CASSQEMAGGGGYTF
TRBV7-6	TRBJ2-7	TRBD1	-	TGTGCCAGCAGCTTAAACAGGGGCGAGCAGTACTTC	CASSLNRGEQYF
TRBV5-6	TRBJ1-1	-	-	TGTGCCAGCAGCTTTGGCGGGGGAAGGCCCGAAGCTTTCTTT	CASSFGGGRPEAFF
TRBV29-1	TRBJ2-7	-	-	TGCAGCGTTGACGTGGGGGACTCCGACATCCACGAGCAGTACTTC	CSVDVGDSDIHEQYF
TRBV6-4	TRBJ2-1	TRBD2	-	TGTGCCAGCAGTTACAAGCGGGAGGGCAGTGAGCAGTTCTTC	CASSYKREGSEQFF
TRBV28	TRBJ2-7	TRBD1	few	TGTGCCAGCAGTTTTCTGACAGGGAACGAGCAGTACTTC	CASSFLTGNEQYF
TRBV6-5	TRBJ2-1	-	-	TGTGCCAGCAGTACCGGGACAAGTGAAACCGATGAGCAGTTCTTC	CASSTGTSETDEQFF
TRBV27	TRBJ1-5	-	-	TGTGCCAGCAGTTATACTTTCAATCAGCCCCAGCATTTT	CASSYTFNQPQHF
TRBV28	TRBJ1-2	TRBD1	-	TGTGCCAGCAGCACGACAGGGCCTAACTATGGCTACACCTTC	CASSTTGPNYGYTF
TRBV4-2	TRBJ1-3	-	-	TGTGCCAGCAGCCAAGAGGTTCACCGGGACACCATATATTTT	CASSQEVHRDTIYF
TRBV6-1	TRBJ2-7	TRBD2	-	TGTGCCAGCAGTGAAGCTGGCCTAGCGGGCAGCAACGAGCAGTACTTC	CASSEAGLAGSNEQYF
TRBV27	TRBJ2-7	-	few	TGTGCCAGCAGCAGCGACTCTCACTACGAGCAGTACTTC	CASSSDSHYEQYF
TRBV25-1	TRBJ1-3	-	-	TGTGCCAGCAGGCGCGGAAACACCATATATTTT	CASRRGNTIYF
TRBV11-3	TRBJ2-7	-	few	TGTGCCAGCAGCTTGAGGACTCCCCGCTCCTACGAGCAGTACTTC	CASSLRTPRSYEQYF
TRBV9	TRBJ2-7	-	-	TGTGCCAGCAGCGCCGGGGGAATCTCCTACGAGCAGTACTTC	CASSAGGISYEQYF
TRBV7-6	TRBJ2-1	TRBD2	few	TGTGCCAGCAGCTTTCTAGCGGATGGCAACGGCAATGAGCAGTTCTTC	CASSFLADGNGNEQFF
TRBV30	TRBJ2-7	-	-	TGTGCCTGGAGTAGGAAGACTCGCGAGCAGTACTTC	CAWSRKTREQYF
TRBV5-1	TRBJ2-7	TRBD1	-	TGCGCCAGCAGCTCCGAAGGGGGCATAAACGAGCAGTACTTC	CASSSEGGINEQYF
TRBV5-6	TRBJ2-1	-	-	TGTGCCAGCAGCTTGGGGACAAGGGGAAACAATGAGCAGTTCTTC	CASSLGTRGNNEQFF
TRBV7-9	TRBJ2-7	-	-	TGTGCCAGCAACTTTGTCGATTCGGACGAGCAGTACTTC	CASNFVDSDEQYF
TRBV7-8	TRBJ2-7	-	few	TGTGCCAGCAGCTTAGGTAGCAGAACCTACGAGCAGTACTTC	CASSLGSRTYEQYF
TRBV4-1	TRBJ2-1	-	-	TGCGCCAGCAGCCAGACAGGACGGAAACCAGGGAATGAGCAGTTCTTC	CASSQTGRKPGNEQFF
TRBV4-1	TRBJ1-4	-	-	TGCGCCAGCAGCCAAGTTTCAGGTGCAACTAATGAAAAACTGTTTTTT	CASSQVSGATNEKLFF
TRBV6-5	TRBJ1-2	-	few	TGTGCCAGCAGCCCCGCAGGGGCCATCTATGGCTACACCTTC	CASSPAGAIYGYTF
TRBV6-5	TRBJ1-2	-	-	TGTGCCAGCACCAAGACAGGACCCTTCAACTATGGCTACACCTTC	CASTKTGPFNYGYTF
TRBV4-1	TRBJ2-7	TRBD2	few	TGCGCCAGCAGCCAAACCCCGGGACTAGCGGACGAGCAGTACTTC	CASSQTPGLADEQYF
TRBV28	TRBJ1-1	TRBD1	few	TGTGCCAGCAGTTTATTTTCGGGACAGGGAGGCACTGAAGCTTTCTTT	CASSLFSGQGGTEAFF
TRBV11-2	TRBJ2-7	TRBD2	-	TGTGCCAGCAGCCGGGGGGGCTTCTACGAGCAGTACTTC	CASSRGGFYEQYF
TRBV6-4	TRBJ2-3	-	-	TGTGCCAGCAGCAAAACGGATAGCGGAGGAGGCACAGATACGCAGTATTTT	CASSKTDSGGGTDTQYF
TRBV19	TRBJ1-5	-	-	TGTGCCAGTAGCCGAGACAGGATCGGCAATCAGCCCCAGCATTTT	CASSRDRIGNQPQHF
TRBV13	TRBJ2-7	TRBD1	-	TGTGCCAGCAGCAATGACAGGGGAGACGAGCAGTACTTC	CASSNDRGDEQYF
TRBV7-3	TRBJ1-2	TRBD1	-	TGTGCCAGCAGCTTAATAGGGGGCGATGGCTACACCTTC	CASSLIGGDGYTF
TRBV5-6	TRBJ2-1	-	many	TGTGCCAGCAGCTTGCTCCGACAGTTTTACAATGAGCAGTTCTTC	CASSLLRQFYNEQFF
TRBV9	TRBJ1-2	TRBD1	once	TGTGCCAGCAGCGTAGCGGGGGGGACAGGGGACCTTCGTGGCTACACCTTC	CASSVAGGTGDLRGYTF
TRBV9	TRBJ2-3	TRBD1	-	TGTGCCAGCAGGGACCACAGGGGCGGGGATACGCAGTATTTT	CASRDHRGGDTQYF
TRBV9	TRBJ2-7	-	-	TGTGCCAGCAGCGTAGGGGCGGCAGGGGCTATATTCGAGCAGTACTTC	CASSVGAAGAIFEQYF
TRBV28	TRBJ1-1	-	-	TGTGCCAGCACAATTAGGACAAGGTACGACACTGAAGCTTTCTTT	CASTIRTRYDTEAFF
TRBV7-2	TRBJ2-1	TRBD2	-	TGTGCCAGCAGCTTAGGGGGCCAGCGGGGGGGCCCGTATGAGCAGTTCTTC	CASSLGGQRGGPYEQFF
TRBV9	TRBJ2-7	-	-	TGTGCCAGCAGCGTAGGGACTGATTCCTACGAGCAGTACTTC	CASSVGTDSYEQYF
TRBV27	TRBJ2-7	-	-	TGTGCCAGCAGTTTAGGACAGCCCCCGGGACGAACCTACTTATTGCACTTC	CASSLGQPPGRTYLLHF
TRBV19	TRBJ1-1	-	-	TGTGCCAGTAGTATGTGGGCCACGAACACTGAAGCTTTCTTT	CASSMWATNTEAFF
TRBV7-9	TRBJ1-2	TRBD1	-	TGTGCCAGCAGCTTAGGTCCTACAGGGGGCGGAATTAATGGCTACACCTTC	CASSLGPTGGGINGYTF
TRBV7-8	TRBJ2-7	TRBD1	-	TGTGCCAGCAGCCCTGGACAGGGGGGCTCCTACGAGCAGTACTTC	CASSPGQGGSYEQYF
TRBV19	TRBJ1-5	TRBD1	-	TGTGCCAGTAGTTTTGGGACAGGCAGCAATCAGCCCCAGCATTTT	CASSFGTGSNQPQHF
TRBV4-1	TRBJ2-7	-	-	TGCGCCAGCAGCCCCGGACGAGGAGGGAGCTCCGGGTACGAGCAGTACTTC	CASSPGRGGSSGYEQYF